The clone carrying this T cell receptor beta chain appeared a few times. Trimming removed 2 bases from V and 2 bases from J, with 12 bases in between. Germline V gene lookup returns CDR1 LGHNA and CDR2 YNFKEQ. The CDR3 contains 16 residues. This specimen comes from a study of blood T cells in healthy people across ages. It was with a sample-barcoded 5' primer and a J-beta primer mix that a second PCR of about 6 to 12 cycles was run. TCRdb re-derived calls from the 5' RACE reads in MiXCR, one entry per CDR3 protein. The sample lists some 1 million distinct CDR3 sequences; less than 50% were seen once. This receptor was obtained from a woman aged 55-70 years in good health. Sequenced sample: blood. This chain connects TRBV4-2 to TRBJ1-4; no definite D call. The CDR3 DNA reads TGTGCCAGCAGCCAATACGACCAGCGGACTAATGAAAAACTGTTTTTT. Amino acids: CASSQYDQRTNEKLFF.